The rows below give T cell receptor beta chains drawn from one sample of a study of T cells after yellow fever vaccination. One entry per CDR3 protein, called by TCRdb with MiXCR from the 5' RACE reads. Of a few hundred thousand distinct CDR3 sequences in the sample, roughly 8% are singletons; the top ten hold 17%. This material consisted of PBMCs, taken approximately 47 days after the first yellow fever vaccination. The receptors derive from a man younger than 35 who received the YFV17D yellow fever vaccine. CDR3s leave out the opening cysteine and the closing phenylalanine or tryptophan.

V gene	J gene	CDR3 protein
TRBV6-1	TRBJ1-5	ASGSSSSNQPQH
TRBV20-1	TRBJ1-1	SARAPLWKDTEAF
TRBV5-4	TRBJ2-7	ASSLGQVLGEQY
TRBV3-1	TRBJ2-3	ASQPGGRDTQY
TRBV7-2	TRBJ1-3	ASSSGTRNTIY
TRBV5-4	TRBJ2-3	ASSVGLAGGATDTQY
TRBV9	TRBJ2-7	ASSPRQGSSYEQY
TRBV20-1	TRBJ2-5	SARDRGSSLETQY
TRBV23-1	TRBJ2-4	ASSQYRSKNIQY
TRBV13	TRBJ1-6	ASSLDSGKNNSPLH
TRBV14	TRBJ2-1	ASSHDGPHRF